This T cell receptor (beta chain) was identified in a study of T cell responses to AZD1222 COVID-19 vaccine. Notes on the study in general: Close to half of spike-specific TCRs reportedly recognize unmutated variant regions.

The germline gives CDR1 SGHTA, CDR2 FQGNSA. Trimming pared 5 bases from V and 0 bases from J, leaving 8 bases between. The CDR3 covers 14 residues. To note about this clone: The antigen is unknown.

Second-dose schedules of about 4 or about 12 weeks were combined. The data were produced by immunoSEQ multiplex PCR, yet TCRdb's version contains in-frame clones alone and is incomplete. The table lists 90,000 to 120,000 clones, nearly 90% of them singletons. V and J are TRBV7-2 and TRBJ1-3; D is ambiguous. This clonotype was sampled from an adult who received the AZD1222 COVID-19 vaccine. This specimen consisted of peripheral blood, obtained 28 days after the second AZD1222 dose. CDR3 in amino acids: CASSARGSGNTIYF. The CDR3, as DNA: TGTGCCAGCAGCGCCCGGGGCTCTGGAAACACCATATATTTT.